The present T cell receptor beta chain was sequenced within a study of OX40 agonist ivuxolimab in advanced cancers. Study-level information: The patients received agonistic anti-OX40 (CD134) antibody ivuxolimab.

The CDR3 has 15 amino acids. In germline, CDR1 is MNHEY, CDR2 SMNVEV (reference sequence). The V gene lost 2 bases and the J gene lost 4 bases, with 12 bases spanning the gap. Findings and caveats of the study: Among the lowest levels of clonal expansion were found in partial responders at 0.1-3.0 mg/kg.

Sampled blood was obtained at baseline, cycle 4 day 1, and cycle 7 day 1. Points on this clone: Its antigen is undetermined.

Repertoires were generated with immunoSEQ multiplex PCR, while TCRdb's copy carries only in-frame clones and drops some. The table records 29,000 or so clones, approximately 91% of them present only once. The rearrangement joins TRBV27 to TRBJ1-5; D is perhaps TRBD1 (6 bases). The sequencing used CD4+ or CD8+ T cells sorted from blood, collected in a trial of the OX40 agonist ivuxolimab. The TCR originated in an adult with an advanced solid tumor such as melanoma, head and neck, liver or kidney cancer. Here the CDR3 DNA reads TGTGCCAGCAGTTTACAGGGGTTAGGTAATCAGCCCCAGCATTTT. This encodes CASSLQGLGNQPQHF.